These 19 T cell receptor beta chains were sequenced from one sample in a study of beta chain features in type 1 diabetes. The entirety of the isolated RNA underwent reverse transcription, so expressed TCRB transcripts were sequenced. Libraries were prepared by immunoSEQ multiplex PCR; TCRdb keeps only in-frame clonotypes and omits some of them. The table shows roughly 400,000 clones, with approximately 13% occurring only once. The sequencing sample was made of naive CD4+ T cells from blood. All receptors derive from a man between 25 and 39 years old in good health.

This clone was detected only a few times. The CDR3 region has the DNA TGTGCCAGCAGTGAAGCCAGTTACTACGAGCAGTACGTC. Translated: CASSEASYYEQYV. The chain couples TRBV2 to TRBJ2-7; no clear D. With 0 bases removed from V and 3 bases from J, the gap between germline ends came to 6 bases. This CDR3 comprises 13 residues. Per the germline V gene, CDR1 is SNHLY and CDR2 is FYNNEI.

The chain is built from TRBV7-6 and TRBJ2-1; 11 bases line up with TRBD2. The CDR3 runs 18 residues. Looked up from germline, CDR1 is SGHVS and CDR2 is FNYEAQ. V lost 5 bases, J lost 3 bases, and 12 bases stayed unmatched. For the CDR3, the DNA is TGTGCCAGCAGCGCCGGCAGGGCTAGCGGGAGGATCTACAATGAGCAGTTCTTC. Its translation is CASSAGRASGRIYNEQFF.

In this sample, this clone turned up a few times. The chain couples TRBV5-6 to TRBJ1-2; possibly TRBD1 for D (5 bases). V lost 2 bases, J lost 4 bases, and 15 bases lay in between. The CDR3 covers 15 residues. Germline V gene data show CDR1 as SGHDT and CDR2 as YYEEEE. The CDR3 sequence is CASSFGPGTAYGYTF. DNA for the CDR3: TGTGCCAGCAGCTTTGGACCCGGGACGGCCTATGGCTACACCTTC.

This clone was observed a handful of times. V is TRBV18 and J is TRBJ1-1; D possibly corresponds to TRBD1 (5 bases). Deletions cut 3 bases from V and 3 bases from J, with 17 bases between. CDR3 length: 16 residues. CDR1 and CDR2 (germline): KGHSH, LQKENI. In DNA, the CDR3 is TGTGCCAGCTCACCCTTACAGGTGAGTTATGACACTGAAGCTTTCTTT. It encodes CASSPLQVSYDTEAFF.

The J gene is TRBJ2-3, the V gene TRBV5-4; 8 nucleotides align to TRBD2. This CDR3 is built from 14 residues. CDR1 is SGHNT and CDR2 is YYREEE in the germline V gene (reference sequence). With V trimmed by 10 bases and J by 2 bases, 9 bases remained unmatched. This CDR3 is CAQSSGGNTDTQYF. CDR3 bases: TGTGCCCAGAGCAGCGGGGGCAACACAGATACGCAGTATTTT. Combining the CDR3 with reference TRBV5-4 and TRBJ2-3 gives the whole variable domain ETGVTQSPTHLIKTRGQQVTLRCSSQSGHNTVSWYQQALGQGPQFIFQYYREEENGRGNFPPRFSGLQFPNYSSELNVNALELDDSALYLCAQSSGGNTDTQYFGPGTRLTVL.

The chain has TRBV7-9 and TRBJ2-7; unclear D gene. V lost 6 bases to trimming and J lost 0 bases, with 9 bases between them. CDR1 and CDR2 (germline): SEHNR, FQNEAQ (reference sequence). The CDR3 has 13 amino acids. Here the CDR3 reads CASRISSSYEQYV. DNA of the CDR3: TGTGCCAGCAGAATAAGTAGCTCCTACGAGCAGTACGTC.

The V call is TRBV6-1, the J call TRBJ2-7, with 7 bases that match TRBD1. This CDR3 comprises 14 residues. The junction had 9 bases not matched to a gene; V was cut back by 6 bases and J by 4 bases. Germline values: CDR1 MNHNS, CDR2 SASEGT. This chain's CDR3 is CASSSGTVGYEQYF. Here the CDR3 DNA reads TGTGCCAGCAGCTCCGGGACAGTTGGGTACGAGCAGTACTTC.

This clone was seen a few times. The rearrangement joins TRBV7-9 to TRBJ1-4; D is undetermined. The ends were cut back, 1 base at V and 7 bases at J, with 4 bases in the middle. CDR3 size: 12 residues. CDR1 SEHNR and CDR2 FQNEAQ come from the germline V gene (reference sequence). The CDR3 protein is CASSLVPEKLFF. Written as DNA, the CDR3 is TGTGCCAGCAGCTTAGTCCCTGAAAAACTGTTTTTT.

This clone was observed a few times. CDR3 sequence (DNA): TGTGCCAGCAGCCGATCCGCCGGGACAGGGGTTCCCTACGAGCAGTACTTC. Encoded protein: CASSRSAGTGVPYEQYF. V and J are TRBV27 and TRBJ2-7, with 10 bases that match TRBD1. Looked up from germline, CDR1 is MNHEY and CDR2 is SMNVEV (reference sequence). The CDR3 has 17 residues. The J segment lost 2 bases and the V segment lost 6 bases, leaving 13 bases of the junction unmatched.

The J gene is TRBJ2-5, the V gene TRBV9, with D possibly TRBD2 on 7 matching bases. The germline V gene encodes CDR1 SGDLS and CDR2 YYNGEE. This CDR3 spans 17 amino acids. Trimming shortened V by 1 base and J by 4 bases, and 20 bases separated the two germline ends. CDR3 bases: TGTGCCAGCAGCGTATCTGACGGGGGGCGCTTATTAGAGACCCAGTACTTC. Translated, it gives CASSVSDGGRLLETQYF.

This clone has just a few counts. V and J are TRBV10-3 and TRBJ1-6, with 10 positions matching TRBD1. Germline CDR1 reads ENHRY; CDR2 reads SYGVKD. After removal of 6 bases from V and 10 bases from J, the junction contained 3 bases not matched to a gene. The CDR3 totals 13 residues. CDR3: CAIRTGGYSPLHF. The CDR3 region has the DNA TGTGCCATCAGGACAGGGGGCTACTCACCCCTCCACTTT.

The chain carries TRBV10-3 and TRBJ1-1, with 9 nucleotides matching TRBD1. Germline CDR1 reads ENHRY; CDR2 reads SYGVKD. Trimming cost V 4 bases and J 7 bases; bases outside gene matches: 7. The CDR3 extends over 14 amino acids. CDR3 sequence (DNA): TGTGCCATCAGTGGCCCTGGGGGACAGGGTGAAGCTTTCTTT. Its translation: CAISGPGGQGEAFF.

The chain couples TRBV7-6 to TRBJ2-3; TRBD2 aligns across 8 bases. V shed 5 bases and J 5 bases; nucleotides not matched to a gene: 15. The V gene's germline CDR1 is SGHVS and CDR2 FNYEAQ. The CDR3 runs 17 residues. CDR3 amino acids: CASSPNGLANSGDTQYF. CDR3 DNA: TGTGCCAGCAGCCCTAACGGACTAGCTAATAGCGGAGATACGCAGTATTTT.

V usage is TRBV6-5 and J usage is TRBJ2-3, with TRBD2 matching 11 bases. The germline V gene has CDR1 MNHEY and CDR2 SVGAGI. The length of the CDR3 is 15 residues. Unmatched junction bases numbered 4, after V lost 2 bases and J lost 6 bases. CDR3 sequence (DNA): TGTGCCAGCAGTTACCGGCCTAGCGGGAGGGATACGCAGTATTTT. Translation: CASSYRPSGRDTQYF.

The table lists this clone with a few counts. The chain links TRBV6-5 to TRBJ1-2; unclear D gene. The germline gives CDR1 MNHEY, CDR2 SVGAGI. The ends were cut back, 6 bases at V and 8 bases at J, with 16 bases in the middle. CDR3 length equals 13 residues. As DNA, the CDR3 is TGTGCCAGCAGGGGAGTTGAGGACGAGGGCTACACCTTC. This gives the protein CASRGVEDEGYTF.

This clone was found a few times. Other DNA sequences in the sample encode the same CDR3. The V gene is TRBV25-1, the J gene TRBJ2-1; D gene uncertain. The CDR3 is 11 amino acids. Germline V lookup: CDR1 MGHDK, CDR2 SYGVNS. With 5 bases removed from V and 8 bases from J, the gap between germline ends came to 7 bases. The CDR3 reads CASSRLDEQFF. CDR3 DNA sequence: TGTGCCAGCAGTAGGTTGGATGAGCAGTTCTTC.

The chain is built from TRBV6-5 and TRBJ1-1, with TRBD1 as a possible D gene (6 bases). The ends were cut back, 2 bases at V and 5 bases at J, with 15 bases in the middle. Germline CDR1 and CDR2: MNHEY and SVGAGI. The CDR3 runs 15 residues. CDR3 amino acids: CASSYLAVTGTEAFF. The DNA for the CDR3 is TGTGCCAGCAGTTACCTAGCCGTAACAGGGACTGAAGCTTTCTTT.

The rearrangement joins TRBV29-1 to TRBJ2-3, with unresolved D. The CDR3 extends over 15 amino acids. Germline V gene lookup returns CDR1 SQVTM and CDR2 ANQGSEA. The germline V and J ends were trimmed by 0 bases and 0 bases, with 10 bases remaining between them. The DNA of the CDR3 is TGCAGCGTTGAAGATCCCCGGGCTAGCACAGATACGCAGTATTTT. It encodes CSVEDPRASTDTQYF.

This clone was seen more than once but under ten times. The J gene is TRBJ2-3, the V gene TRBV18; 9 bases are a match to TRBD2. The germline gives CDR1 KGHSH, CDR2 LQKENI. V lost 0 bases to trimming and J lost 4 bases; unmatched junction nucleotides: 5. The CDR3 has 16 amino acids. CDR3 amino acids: CASSPPASGAADTQYF. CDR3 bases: TGTGCCAGCTCACCACCGGCTAGCGGGGCCGCAGATACGCAGTATTTT.